This T cell receptor (beta chain) comes out of a study of T cell repertoires in cytomegalovirus infection (dated by TCRdb to between 2018 and 2021). For the study in its entirety: Donor HLA type was relevant to the analysis, as public TCR beta signatures indicated carriage of CMV infection together with the matching HLA type.

Turning to this clonotype: The antigen it binds to is not known. In this CDR3 the conserved last residue, phenylalanine or tryptophan, is missing, so a read error is likely.

V and J lose 4 bases and 4 bases, and a span of 5 bases separates them. Per the germline V gene, SGHTA is the CDR1 and FQGTGA is the CDR2. The CDR3 spans 12 amino acids, including both terminal residues. Here the CDR3 DNA is all that survives: 36 bases in frame from base 1. Sequencing relied on an Illumina HiSeq 1500. TCRdb took the public reads, trimmed them with fastp at Q25, ran MiXCR for clone calling and kept in-frame beta chains. For every CDR3 protein sequence, its rows merge into one entry that carries the most common genes and DNA. Recorded for this sample are approximately 700,000 distinct CDR3 sequences; roughly 35% of them occurred a single time. Under 3.5% of the sample is in the top ten clones. On the study overall, not on this receptor specifically: In the ex vivo response, HLA-C-restricted CMV-specific TCR beta clonotypes were dominant, and in two of eight donors the single most frequent clonotype came from this HLA-C-restricted group. Carriers of CMV infection plus the relevant HLA type were discriminated by the cumulative frequency of public TCR beta family members in the study cohort and in an independent approximately 400-donor cohort.

The specimen was PBMCs. This TCR was recovered from a human donor in good health (CMV status not recorded). Some clones in this sample may be carry-over from other donors' samples. Rearrangement joined TRBV7-3 to TRBJ2-1, with no confident D gene call. The nucleotide sequence is given as TGTGCCAGCAGCTCTCATTACAATGAGCAGTTCTTA. It encodes CASSSHYNEQFL.